The 3 T cell receptor beta chains listed next were all sequenced from one sample in a study of blood T cell repertoires in COVID-19. TCRdb's table, derived via immunoSEQ multiplex PCR, lists solely in-frame clones and lacks some. The sample records hundreds of thousands of clones, approximately 92% being singletons. Source material: peripheral blood. The receptors shown here come from a man between 18 and 35 years old with COVID-19, enrolled during active disease.

The chain employs TRBV6-5 and TRBJ2-3; 12 positions agree with TRBD2. Trimming removed 6 bases from V and 6 bases from J; junction bases left unmatched: 7. CDR1 is MNHEY, CDR2 SVGAGI, per germline. The CDR3 sequence is 15 residues long. Here the CDR3 reads CASRKLAGGPDTQYF. The CDR3 DNA reads TGTGCCAGCAGAAAACTAGCGGGAGGTCCGGATACGCAGTATTTT.

The gene calls are TRBV2 and TRBJ2-7; 7 positions match TRBD2. CDR1 is SNHLY and CDR2 is FYNNEI in the germline V gene. The V gene end was trimmed by 10 bases and the J gene end by 3 bases; junction bases not matched to a gene: 3. The CDR3 is 11 residues long. The CDR3 sequence is CATSGVYEQYF. The CDR3 DNA is TGTGCCACCAGCGGGGTCTACGAGCAGTACTTC. The full variable domain, completed using reference TRBV2 and TRBJ2-7, is EPEVTQTPSHQVTQMGQEVILRCVPISNHLYFYWYRQILGQKVEFLVSFYNNEISEKSEIFDDQFSVERPDGSNFTLKIRSTKLEDSAMYFCATSGVYEQYFGPGTRLTVT.

The chain uses TRBV3-1 (or the pseudogene TRBV3-2) and TRBJ1-2; 7 nucleotides agree with TRBD1. The germline CDR1 and CDR2 sequences are LGHDT and YNNKEL (reference sequence). This CDR3 has 12 amino acids. Unmatched junction bases numbered 5, after V lost 5 bases and J lost 8 bases. The CDR3, as DNA: TGTGCCAGCAGCACAGGGGATGGCGGCTACACCTTC. Encoded protein: CASSTGDGGYTF.